One sample yielded the 32 T cell receptor beta chains listed below, sequenced in a study of T cells expressing NK-cell markers. TCRdb re-called the 5' RACE reads and gives one entry per CDR3 protein, without DNA. Its clone listing holds 250,000 to 300,000 distinct CDR3 sequences. Sequencing was done on a sample of blood T cells: a sorted CD56 or NKG2C T cell subset, CD4+ or CD8+ T cells, or bulk PBMC T cells (not recorded which). The receptors were sampled from a woman aged 18 to 75 in good health.

The chain carries TRBV4-3 and TRBJ2-7; absent DNA, TCRdb's TRBD2 call cannot be checked. The CDR3 consists of 17 residues. The V gene's germline CDR1 is LGHNA and CDR2 YSLEER. CDR3 loop: CASSQEWRASGFYEQYF.

The chain combines TRBV7-9 with TRBJ1-1. CDR3 length: 15 amino acids. CDR1 is SEHNR and CDR2 is FQNEAQ in the germline V gene (reference sequence). This CDR3 reads CASSFQAGLNTEAFF.

The chain joins TRBV4-3 to TRBJ1-1; TCRdb's D gene call, TRBD1, goes unchecked for lack of DNA. Germline V gene lookup returns CDR1 LGHNA and CDR2 YSLEER. This CDR3 has 18 amino acids. This CDR3 reads CASSQDAGQVNRNTEAFF.

V usage is TRBV7-9 and J usage is TRBJ2-3; the D call from TCRdb, TRBD2, cannot be confirmed without DNA. CDR3 size: 14 residues. Per the germline V gene, CDR1 is SEHNR and CDR2 is FQNEAQ (reference sequence). This chain's CDR3 is CANHPGGPPDTQYF.

This sequence joins TRBV11-2 and TRBJ1-1. This CDR3 is 11 amino acids long. The V gene's germline CDR1 is SGHAT and CDR2 FQNNGV. This CDR3 is CASSSDSHRQF.

The genes are TRBV20-1 and TRBJ2-3; the D gene TCRdb calls, TRBD2, cannot be checked with no DNA. The CDR3 extends over 14 amino acids. The germline gives CDR1 DFQATT, CDR2 SNEGSKA (reference sequence). Here the CDR3 reads CSAFPGGGLDTQYF.

The V call is TRBV2, the J call TRBJ1-6. In germline, CDR1 is SNHLY, CDR2 FYNNEI. This CDR3 comprises 12 residues. The CDR3 region is CASRSPGSPLHF. Filled out from reference TRBV2 and TRBJ1-6, the complete variable domain reads EPEVTQTPSHQVTQMGQEVILRCVPISNHLYFYWYRQILGQKVEFLVSFYNNEISEKSEIFDDQFSVERPDGSNFTLKIRSTKLEDSAMYFCASRSPGSPLHFGNGTRLTVT.

V gene TRBV7-2 combines with J gene TRBJ2-3; TCRdb's D call of TRBD2 is untestable without DNA. Germline V lookup: CDR1 SGHTA, CDR2 FQGNSA. This CDR3 comprises 15 residues. The CDR3 is CASSWTSGSTDTQYF.

CDR3 sequence reads: CATAGTGGVGGYTF. The chain uses TRBV24-1 and TRBJ1-2; the D gene TCRdb calls, TRBD1, cannot be checked with no DNA. Germline CDR1 and CDR2: KGHDR and SFDVKD. The CDR3 loop spans 14 amino acids.

This chain links TRBV6-1 with TRBJ1-1. CDR1 is MNHNS and CDR2 is SASEGT in the germline V gene. The CDR3 is made up of 13 amino acids. This chain's CDR3 is CASSEGRNTEAFF.

The V call is TRBV4-3, the J call TRBJ1-6; no DNA is available, so the TRBD1 call from TCRdb remains unchecked. The V gene's germline CDR1 is LGHNA and CDR2 YSLEER. CDR3 size: 15 residues. CDR3 in amino acids: CASSQGQGVRSPLHF.

The rearrangement joins TRBV20-1 to TRBJ2-5; as DNA is missing, the TRBD1 call by TCRdb cannot be tested. The CDR3 spans 15 residues. The germline V gene has CDR1 DFQATT and CDR2 SNEGSKA (reference sequence). The CDR3 sequence is CSPTSGGVHKETQYF.

This chain connects TRBV15 to TRBJ1-1. There are 14 residues in the CDR3. Germline V gene data show CDR1 as LNHNV and CDR2 as YYDKDF (reference sequence). This CDR3 is CATSRGEGGTEAFF.

The gene calls are TRBV12-3 or TRBV12-4 and TRBJ1-1; with no DNA, the TCRdb D assignment of TRBD1 cannot be verified. The CDR3 is 16 residues long. The CDR3 spells CASSFGDSPLNTEAFF.

V gene TRBV4-1 combines with J gene TRBJ2-1; TCRdb's assignment of TRBD1 cannot be checked, as there is no DNA. The CDR3 extends over 13 amino acids. Germline V gene sequence: CDR1 MGHRA, CDR2 YSYEKL. This chain's CDR3 is CASSQRPQGEQFF.

The chain uses TRBV5-4 and TRBJ2-3; TCRdb outputs TRBD2, but without DNA this stays unchecked. CDR1 is SGHNT and CDR2 is YYREEE in the germline V gene (reference sequence). The CDR3 is made up of 17 amino acids. The CDR3 sequence: CASSPSGRGAIGDTQYF.

The genes are TRBV2 and TRBJ2-2; absent DNA, TCRdb's TRBD1 call cannot be checked. CDR3 length equals 14 residues. Germline CDR1 and CDR2: SNHLY and FYNNEI. This chain's CDR3 is CASNPGQGAGELFF.

This chain uses TRBV5-6 with TRBJ1-1; the TRBD1 assignment by TCRdb is unverifiable without DNA. The CDR3 extends over 16 amino acids. The germline CDR1 and CDR2 sequences are SGHDT and YYEEEE. CDR3 in amino acids: CASSLTGGGMNTEAFF.

J is TRBJ1-2 and V is TRBV5-8; no DNA is available, so the TRBD1 call from TCRdb remains unchecked. The germline V gene has CDR1 SGHTS and CDR2 YDEGEE. The CDR3 spans 16 residues. CDR3 sequence: CASSLVSQGINYGYTF.

This chain uses TRBV20-1 with TRBJ2-7; absent DNA, TCRdb's TRBD1 call cannot be checked. The CDR3 contains 12 residues. Germline loops: CDR1 DFQATT, CDR2 SNEGSKA (reference sequence). CDR3 protein: CSARGDNYEQYF.

This chain connects TRBV20-1 to TRBJ2-1; without DNA, the TCRdb call of TRBD2 cannot be checked. Germline CDR1 reads DFQATT; CDR2 reads SNEGSKA (reference sequence). The CDR3 has 15 residues. CDR3 amino acids: CSAILAGGSYNEQFF.

The J gene is TRBJ2-3, the V gene TRBV28; TCRdb's assignment of TRBD1 cannot be checked, as there is no DNA. Germline V gene data show CDR1 as MDHEN and CDR2 as SYDVKM. The CDR3 is 17 residues long. CDR3 in amino acids: CASSLRYRGRLFDTQYF. The whole variable domain, remainder taken from reference TRBV28 and TRBJ2-3, is DVKVTQSSRYLVKRTGEKVFLECVQDMDHENMFWYRQDPGLGLRLIYFSYDVKMKEKGDIPEGYSVSREKKERFSLILESASTNQTSMYLCASSLRYRGRLFDTQYFGPGTRLTVL.

The V gene is TRBV5-1, the J gene TRBJ2-7; the D call of TRBD2 rests on TCRdb alone, since no DNA is present to check it. Germline V lookup: CDR1 SGHRS, CDR2 YFSETQ. The CDR3 totals 14 residues. CDR3: CASSSTGTVYEQYF.

This rearrangement joins TRBV5-1 to TRBJ2-1; the D call of TRBD2 rests on TCRdb alone, since no DNA is present to check it. The length of the CDR3 is 16 residues. Germline CDR1 and CDR2: SGHRS and YFSETQ. The CDR3 is CASSLTSGGLNNEQFF.

The chain couples TRBV12-3 or TRBV12-4 to TRBJ1-1; without DNA, the TCRdb call of TRBD1 cannot be checked. This CDR3 has 14 residues. Here the CDR3 reads CASSLYRGQTEAFF.

The chain uses TRBV6-1 and TRBJ2-7; TCRdb lists TRBD1, though no DNA is available to test this call. The length of the CDR3 is 15 residues. From germline, CDR1 is MNHNS and CDR2 SASEGT. This CDR3 reads CASILGPQNLYEQYF.

This chain connects TRBV18 to TRBJ1-6. The V gene's germline CDR1 is KGHSH and CDR2 LQKENI. CDR3 length: 14 residues. CDR3 amino acids: CASSPVEKGSPLHF.

The chain combines TRBV6-2 or TRBV6-3 with TRBJ2-1; TCRdb indicates TRBD1, and absent DNA this call remains unverified. Germline V lookup: CDR1 MNHEY, CDR2 SVGEGT. This CDR3 comprises 14 residues. This CDR3 reads CASRDTLTYNEQFF.

This chain uses TRBV7-8 with TRBJ2-4; TCRdb lists TRBD1, though no DNA is available to test this call. Germline CDR1 and CDR2: SGHVS and FQNEAQ. The CDR3 is made up of 14 amino acids. CDR3 protein: CASSISGGVNIQYF.

The chain employs TRBV12-3 or TRBV12-4 and TRBJ1-4; the D gene TCRdb calls, TRBD1, cannot be checked with no DNA. This CDR3 has 16 amino acids. The CDR3 spells CASTLSTRDGGGKLFF.

The gene calls are TRBV5-1 and TRBJ2-2; TCRdb's D call, TRBD1, is unchecked because there is no DNA. Per germline, CDR1 SGHRS and CDR2 YFSETQ. CDR3 length: 14 residues. The CDR3 loop reads CASSQTGYTGELFF.

The rearrangement links TRBV5-1 to TRBJ1-1; the D call from TCRdb, TRBD1, cannot be confirmed without DNA. CDR3 length: 15 amino acids. CDR1 and CDR2 from the germline V gene are SGHRS and YFSETQ. This chain's CDR3 is CASSRISGDRDSAFF.